A selection of T cell receptor beta chains follows, all from one sample in a study of blood T cell repertoires in COVID-19. Clones were sequenced by immunoSEQ multiplex PCR, and TCRdb holds only the in-frame ones, with some missing. The sample holds about 53,000 clones; about 80% are singletons and the top ten take around 15%. The sample comprised peripheral blood. Receptor source: a human donor in a cohort sampled during active COVID-19. The CDR3 runs from the conserved cysteine through the conserved F or W. A D gene is named only where the DNA matches it firmly. Size tells how often a clone was seen (once, few, many) or the class of an expanded clone, and some rows leave it out.

d_call: NA
v_call: TRBV21-1
clone_size: NA
j_call: TRBJ1-2
cdr3_aa: CASSPGTGRGYTF
cdr3_nt: TGTGCCAGCAGCCCGGGGACAGGAAGGGGCTACACCTTC

d_call: NA
v_call: TRBV2
clone_size: NA
j_call: TRBJ1-4
cdr3_aa: CASSEVYRENEKLFF
cdr3_nt: TGTGCCAGCAGTGAAGTGTACAGGGAAAATGAAAAACTGTTTTTT

d_call: TRBD1
v_call: TRBV12-3/TRBV12-4
clone_size: few
j_call: TRBJ1-2
cdr3_aa: CASSRGQSGGYTF
cdr3_nt: TGTGCCAGCAGTAGGGGACAGTCCGGTGGCTACACCTTC

d_call: NA
v_call: TRBV18
clone_size: NA
j_call: TRBJ2-7
cdr3_aa: CASSPPFRGEQYF
cdr3_nt: TGTGCCAGCTCACCACCCTTTAGGGGCGAGCAGTACTTC

d_call: NA
v_call: TRBV4-3
clone_size: NA
j_call: TRBJ2-2
cdr3_aa: CASSQPEARPGELFF
cdr3_nt: TGCGCCAGCAGCCAGCCCGAGGCACGTCCCGGGGAGCTGTTTTTT

d_call: TRBD2
v_call: TRBV10-1
clone_size: NA
j_call: TRBJ2-1
cdr3_aa: CASSASGRRNEQFF
cdr3_nt: TGCGCCAGCAGTGCTAGCGGGAGGAGGAATGAGCAGTTCTTC

d_call: NA
v_call: TRBV7-9
clone_size: once
j_call: TRBJ2-3
cdr3_aa: CASSLSVILVVQDTQYF
cdr3_nt: TGTGCCAGCAGCTTATCCGTCATACTAGTTGTTCAGGATACGCAGTATTTT

d_call: TRBD1
v_call: TRBV28
clone_size: NA
j_call: TRBJ1-6
cdr3_aa: CASRPGTAYNSPLHF
cdr3_nt: TGTGCCAGCAGGCCCGGGACAGCATATAATTCACCCCTCCACTTT

d_call: NA
v_call: TRBV9
clone_size: NA
j_call: TRBJ1-1
cdr3_aa: CASSVTSTGEAFF
cdr3_nt: TGTGCCAGCAGCGTTACTTCTACAGGGGAAGCTTTCTTT

d_call: TRBD2
v_call: TRBV2
clone_size: NA
j_call: TRBJ2-3
cdr3_aa: CASTPRAGGPPDTQYF
cdr3_nt: TGTGCCAGCACCCCTAGGGCGGGAGGGCCGCCGGATACGCAGTATTTT

d_call: TRBD2
v_call: TRBV2
clone_size: NA
j_call: TRBJ2-5
cdr3_aa: CARSGGMGETQYF
cdr3_nt: TGTGCCAGAAGCGGGGGGATGGGGGAGACCCAGTACTTC

d_call: NA
v_call: TRBV6-2/TRBV6-3
clone_size: NA
j_call: TRBJ2-1
cdr3_aa: CASSYQLGRNEQFF
cdr3_nt: TGTGCCAGCAGTTATCAGTTGGGGCGAAATGAGCAGTTCTTC

d_call: NA
v_call: TRBV10-1
clone_size: few
j_call: TRBJ2-7
cdr3_aa: CASTETLAYEQYF
cdr3_nt: TGCGCCAGCACCGAGACGTTAGCTTACGAGCAGTACTTC

d_call: NA
v_call: TRBV7-3
clone_size: NA
j_call: TRBJ2-5
cdr3_aa: CASSLQGRETQYF
cdr3_nt: TGTGCCAGCAGCTTACAGGGTCGGGAGACCCAGTACTTC

d_call: NA
v_call: TRBV5-6
clone_size: NA
j_call: TRBJ1-5
cdr3_aa: CASSAWRGGGIQPQHF
cdr3_nt: TGTGCCAGCAGCGCCTGGCGAGGGGGGGGCATTCAGCCCCAGCATTTT

d_call: NA
v_call: TRBV6-5
clone_size: once
j_call: TRBJ1-4
cdr3_aa: CASSRGPNEKLFF
cdr3_nt: TGTGCCAGCAGTCGAGGGCCCAATGAAAAACTGTTTTTT

d_call: TRBD1
v_call: TRBV9
clone_size: NA
j_call: TRBJ2-1
cdr3_aa: CASSPTDRGVNNEQFF
cdr3_nt: TGTGCCAGCAGCCCAACGGACAGGGGTGTCAACAATGAGCAGTTCTTC

d_call: TRBD1
v_call: TRBV5-5
clone_size: NA
j_call: TRBJ2-7
cdr3_aa: CASSLAGTGVDEQYF
cdr3_nt: TGTGCCAGCAGCTTGGCCGGGACAGGGGTGGACGAGCAGTACTTC

d_call: NA
v_call: TRBV28
clone_size: NA
j_call: TRBJ1-4
cdr3_aa: CASSRGGSYEKLFF
cdr3_nt: TGTGCCAGCAGTCGGGGAGGGTCCTACGAAAAACTGTTTTTT

d_call: TRBD2
v_call: TRBV7-8
clone_size: NA
j_call: TRBJ2-4
cdr3_aa: CASSLQTGGPGLPKNIQYF
cdr3_nt: TGTGCCAGCAGCCTACAGACGGGAGGGCCAGGTTTACCCAAAAACATTCAGTACTTC

d_call: NA
v_call: TRBV5-8
clone_size: NA
j_call: TRBJ2-5
cdr3_aa: CAASAGRRIGYQYF
cdr3_nt: TGTGCCGCTTCAGCTGGGCGGAGGATAGGGTACCAGTACTTC

d_call: NA
v_call: TRBV4-2
clone_size: NA
j_call: TRBJ1-5
cdr3_aa: CASSQGEQANQPQHF
cdr3_nt: TGTGCCAGCAGCCAAGGGGAACAGGCCAATCAGCCCCAGCATTTT

d_call: TRBD1
v_call: TRBV5-1
clone_size: NA
j_call: TRBJ1-1
cdr3_aa: CASSLGQGVGNTEAFF
cdr3_nt: TGCGCCAGCAGCTTGGGACAGGGGGTCGGAAACACTGAAGCTTTCTTT

d_call: NA
v_call: TRBV10-3
clone_size: NA
j_call: TRBJ1-5
cdr3_aa: CAIKGSGYNQPQHF
cdr3_nt: TGTGCCATCAAGGGGTCTGGTTACAATCAGCCCCAGCATTTT

d_call: TRBD1
v_call: TRBV19
clone_size: NA
j_call: TRBJ1-5
cdr3_aa: CASSMTGTVRSNQPQHF
cdr3_nt: TGTGCCAGTAGTATGACAGGGACGGTCCGTAGCAATCAGCCCCAGCATTTT

d_call: NA
v_call: TRBV29-1
clone_size: NA
j_call: TRBJ2-1
cdr3_aa: CSVEVGRSAENNEQFF
cdr3_nt: TGCAGCGTTGAAGTTGGAAGGAGTGCCGAAAACAATGAGCAGTTCTTC

d_call: TRBD2
v_call: TRBV11-2
clone_size: NA
j_call: TRBJ2-7
cdr3_aa: CASNPGLAGGMSDF
cdr3_nt: TGTGCCAGCAACCCTGGACTAGCGGGGGGGATGTCGGACTTC

d_call: TRBD1
v_call: TRBV24-1
clone_size: NA
j_call: TRBJ1-2
cdr3_aa: CATSDRDRGGYGYTF
cdr3_nt: TGTGCCACCAGTGACCGAGACAGGGGGGGCTATGGCTACACCTTC

d_call: TRBD1
v_call: TRBV6-5
clone_size: NA
j_call: TRBJ1-4
cdr3_aa: CASSYNTGVGEKLFF
cdr3_nt: TGTGCCAGCAGTTACAACACAGGGGTTGGTGAAAAACTGTTTTTT

d_call: TRBD1
v_call: TRBV7-6
clone_size: NA
j_call: TRBJ2-5
cdr3_aa: CASSLGDREETQYF
cdr3_nt: TGTGCCAGCAGCTTAGGCGACAGGGAGGAGACCCAGTACTTC

d_call: NA
v_call: TRBV28
clone_size: few
j_call: TRBJ1-5
cdr3_aa: CASSLTGSSNQPQHF
cdr3_nt: TGTGCCAGCTCCCTTACCGGGTCCTCTAATCAGCCCCAGCATTTT

d_call: TRBD2
v_call: TRBV12-5
clone_size: NA
j_call: TRBJ2-7
cdr3_aa: CASNSGGPYEQYF
cdr3_nt: TGTGCTAGTAACAGCGGGGGACCCTACGAGCAGTACTTC

d_call: NA
v_call: TRBV6-5
clone_size: NA
j_call: TRBJ2-7
cdr3_aa: CASSPPGLRSYEQYF
cdr3_nt: TGTGCCAGCAGTCCTCCGGGACTGAGGAGCTACGAGCAGTACTTC

d_call: NA
v_call: TRBV28
clone_size: NA
j_call: TRBJ1-1
cdr3_aa: CASSLTYPRVLFF
cdr3_nt: TGTGCCAGCAGCCTAACGTACCCGCGGGTTCTCTTCTTT

d_call: NA
v_call: TRBV5-1
clone_size: NA
j_call: TRBJ1-5
cdr3_aa: CASSLGAGGQPQHF
cdr3_nt: TGCGCCAGCAGCTTGGGGGCGGGGGGACAGCCCCAGCATTTT

d_call: TRBD1
v_call: TRBV7-9
clone_size: NA
j_call: TRBJ2-7
cdr3_aa: CASSPDRPLEQYF
cdr3_nt: TGTGCCAGCAGCCCGGACAGGCCTCTAGAGCAGTACTTC

d_call: NA
v_call: TRBV7-2
clone_size: NA
j_call: TRBJ1-5
cdr3_aa: CASSRQSNQPQHF
cdr3_nt: TGTGCCAGCAGTCGACAGAGCAATCAGCCCCAGCATTTT

d_call: NA
v_call: TRBV5-1
clone_size: once
j_call: TRBJ2-1
cdr3_aa: CASSLVTGRNEQFF
cdr3_nt: TGCGCCAGCAGCTTGGTAACGGGTAGGAATGAGCAGTTCTTC

d_call: NA
v_call: TRBV5-5
clone_size: few
j_call: TRBJ1-2
cdr3_aa: CASSLRRGLDYGYTF
cdr3_nt: TGTGCCAGCAGCTTGCGAAGGGGACTAGACTATGGCTACACCTTC

d_call: NA
v_call: TRBV4-2
clone_size: NA
j_call: TRBJ1-6
cdr3_aa: CASSQELQSSYNSPLHF
cdr3_nt: TGTGCCAGCAGCCAGGAATTACAGAGCTCCTATAATTCACCCCTCCACTTT

d_call: NA
v_call: TRBV15
clone_size: once
j_call: TRBJ2-1
cdr3_aa: CATSRVAGAGNEQFF
cdr3_nt: TGTGCCACCAGCAGAGTCGCGGGGGCTGGCAATGAGCAGTTCTTC

d_call: TRBD2
v_call: TRBV10-1
clone_size: NA
j_call: TRBJ2-1
cdr3_aa: CASSDSGVTNEQFF
cdr3_nt: TGCGCCAGCAGTGATAGCGGGGTTACAAATGAGCAGTTCTTC

d_call: NA
v_call: TRBV7-2
clone_size: few
j_call: TRBJ2-3
cdr3_aa: CASSPFGSGTQYF
cdr3_nt: TGTGCCAGCAGCCCGTTTGGTAGTGGTACGCAGTATTTT

d_call: NA
v_call: TRBV2
clone_size: NA
j_call: TRBJ1-5
cdr3_aa: CASRDWRSDQPQHF
cdr3_nt: TGTGCCAGCAGAGATTGGAGATCCGATCAGCCCCAGCATTTT

d_call: TRBD1
v_call: TRBV2
clone_size: NA
j_call: TRBJ2-7
cdr3_aa: CASSGQGISYEQYF
cdr3_nt: TGTGCCAGCAGCGGACAGGGAATTTCGTACGAGCAGTACTTC

d_call: NA
v_call: TRBV6-5
clone_size: NA
j_call: TRBJ1-6
cdr3_aa: CASRSGFWSPLHF
cdr3_nt: TGTGCCAGCAGATCAGGGTTTTGGTCACCCCTCCACTTT

d_call: TRBD2
v_call: TRBV7-2
clone_size: once
j_call: TRBJ2-2
cdr3_aa: CASSGSGARNTGELFF
cdr3_nt: TGTGCCAGCAGCGGAAGCGGGGCGCGGAACACCGGGGAGCTGTTTTTT

d_call: TRBD1
v_call: TRBV12-3/TRBV12-4
clone_size: NA
j_call: TRBJ2-5
cdr3_aa: CASMSGGGETQYF
cdr3_nt: TGTGCCAGCATGTCAGGGGGCGGGGAGACCCAGTACTTC

d_call: TRBD2
v_call: TRBV19
clone_size: NA
j_call: TRBJ2-4
cdr3_aa: CASRGVAGVGNIQYF
cdr3_nt: TGTGCCAGTAGGGGGGTAGCGGGAGTCGGGAACATTCAGTACTTC

d_call: TRBD2
v_call: TRBV6-2/TRBV6-3
clone_size: NA
j_call: TRBJ2-2
cdr3_aa: CASSFFGLAGLSTGELFF
cdr3_nt: TGTGCCAGCAGTTTCTTCGGACTAGCGGGGTTGAGCACCGGGGAGCTGTTTTTT